One sample yielded the 21 T cell receptor beta chains listed below, sequenced in a study of T-cell memory formation after mild COVID-19. TCRdb reprocessed the 5' RACE reads with MiXCR, giving one entry per CDR3 protein. Here the sample spans 35,000 to 45,000 distinct CDR3 sequences, 6% to 7% being singletons. What was sequenced was PBMCs or a T cell subset sorted from them (not recorded which). The receptors were sampled from an adult who had mild COVID-19 (a few samples of this study predate the infection). Cell type and time point are not known.

The chain joins TRBV9 to TRBJ1-4; D is perhaps TRBD1 (5 bases). The V end lost 3 bases, the J end lost 8 bases, and 11 bases lay between the germline ends. CDR1 SGDLS and CDR2 YYNGEE come from the germline V gene. The CDR3 runs to 13 residues. Here the CDR3 DNA reads TGTGCCAGCAGCGAGGGGACCCGAGAAAAACTGTTTTTT. Amino acid sequence: CASSEGTREKLFF.

Many counts were recorded for this clonotype. This sequence joins TRBV7-3 and TRBJ2-3; D call uncertain. There are 15 residues in the CDR3. Between the trimmed V and J ends, which lost 4 bases and 0 bases, there was a span of 11 bases. Germline CDR1 is SGHTA and CDR2 is FQGTGA. The CDR3 DNA reads as TGTGCCAGCAGCTCAAACAGCTTTAGCACAGATACGCAGTATTTT. The encoded protein is CASSSNSFSTDTQYF.

This clonotype appeared a few times. The chain links TRBV18 to TRBJ2-3; D remains unclear. Germline assignment: CDR1 KGHSH and CDR2 LQKENI. This CDR3 region has 17 residues. Trimming took off 0 bases at V and 1 base at J, with 14 bases between the two ends. This CDR3 reads CASSPPMPAVRTDTQYF. In nucleotides, the CDR3 is TGTGCCAGCTCACCACCGATGCCGGCAGTGCGCACAGATACGCAGTATTTT.

This clonotype was detected many times. This rearrangement joins TRBV25-1 to TRBJ1-2, with D perhaps matching TRBD1 (5 bases). The germline V and J ends were trimmed by 2 bases and 8 bases, with 15 bases remaining between them. The CDR3 is made up of 14 amino acids. Germline V gene lookup returns CDR1 MGHDK and CDR2 SYGVNS. The CDR3 DNA follows: TGTGCCAGCAGTGAACCACTACACGGGGGAGGCTACACCTTC. It translates to CASSEPLHGGGYTF.

This clonotype showed up many times. The chain joins TRBV5-1 to TRBJ1-1, with a possible D match to TRBD1 (5 bases). The V end was cut by 2 bases, the J end by 4 bases, with 15 bases between. CDR1 and CDR2 (germline): SGHRS, YFSETQ. The CDR3 length is 15 residues. CDR3 sequence reads: CASSFGHMGGTEAFF. The DNA for the CDR3 is TGCGCCAGCAGCTTCGGCCATATGGGGGGCACTGAAGCTTTCTTT.

This clonotype occurred many times. The V call is TRBV12-3 or TRBV12-4, the J call TRBJ2-2; TRBD2 matches 15 bases. CDR3 size: 22 residues. The V gene end was trimmed by 4 bases and the J gene end by 1 base; junction bases not matched to a gene: 16. CDR3 sequence reads: CASSSYRRAGLAGGENTGELFF. CDR3 nucleotides: TGTGCCAGCAGTTCGTATAGGAGGGCCGGACTAGCGGGAGGGGAGAACACCGGGGAGCTGTTTTTT.

This clonotype has ten or more counts. V is TRBV2 and J is TRBJ2-5; the D is unclear. Germline CDR1 and CDR2: SNHLY and FYNNEI. The CDR3 is 13 amino acids. V was cut by 7 bases and J by 5 bases, with 14 bases left in between. Here the CDR3 reads CASTWGSIETQYF. The CDR3 DNA reads as TGTGCCAGCACTTGGGGAAGTATTGAGACCCAGTACTTC.

Many counts were recorded for this clonotype. The V call is TRBV12-3 or TRBV12-4, the J call TRBJ1-2, with TRBD1 matching over 9 bases. J gave up 7 bases and V 5 bases, and 5 bases lay outside the gene matches. The CDR3 contains 13 residues. CDR3 in amino acids: CASSLTDRGGYTF. In DNA, the CDR3 is TGTGCCAGCAGTCTTACGGACAGGGGTGGCTACACCTTC.

This clonotype was detected many times. The genes are TRBV6-5 and TRBJ2-6; 11 bases match TRBD2. Trimming at V came to 4 bases and at J to 4 bases, leaving 6 bases not matched to a gene. Germline CDR1 and CDR2: MNHEY and SVGAGI. This CDR3 has 17 amino acids. The CDR3 is CASSSLAGAPGANVLTF. Written as DNA, the CDR3 is TGTGCCAGCAGTTCACTAGCGGGAGCTCCCGGGGCCAACGTCCTGACTTTC.

The chain uses TRBV19 and TRBJ1-4; tentative D call: TRBD1 (6 bases). This CDR3 is built from 12 residues. Germline V lookup: CDR1 LNHDA, CDR2 SQIVND (reference sequence). The V gene lost 5 bases and the J gene lost 8 bases, with 9 bases spanning the gap. The CDR3: CASSGDTEKLFF. DNA of the CDR3: TGTGCCAGTAGTGGGGACACCGAAAAACTGTTTTTT. Looking up the rest from reference TRBV19 and TRBJ1-4 gives the full variable domain: DGGITQSPKYLFRKEGQNVTLSCEQNLNHDAMYWYRQDPGQGLRLIYYSQIVNDFQKGDIAEGYSVSREKKESFPLTVTSAQKNPTAFYLCASSGDTEKLFFGSGTQLSVL.

The table lists this clonotype with many counts. The rearrangement links TRBV5-1 to TRBJ2-3; D not resolved. The CDR3 has 14 residues. Looked up from germline, CDR1 is SGHRS and CDR2 is YFSETQ. Deletions cut 2 bases from V and 2 bases from J, with 9 bases between. CDR3 bases: TGCGCCAGCAGCTTTGGAAGGTACACAGATACGCAGTATTTT. As protein: CASSFGRYTDTQYF.

This clonotype was detected many times. CDR3 protein: CASSLERGKLFF. Here the CDR3 DNA reads TGCGCCAGCAGCTTGGAGAGAGGGAAACTGTTTTTT. The chain couples TRBV5-1 to TRBJ1-4, with D hard to call. CDR1 and CDR2 (germline): SGHRS, YFSETQ. The CDR3 consists of 12 residues. Trimming cost V 0 bases and J 11 bases, with 8 bases left between them. Full variable domain (remainder filled in from reference TRBV5-1 and TRBJ1-4): KAGVTQTPRYLIKTRGQQVTLSCSPISGHRSVSWYQQTPGQGLQFLFEYFSETQRNKGNFPGRFSGRQFSNSRSEMNVSTLELGDSALYLCASSLERGKLFFGSGTQLSVL.

This clonotype is medium-sized by share. This sequence joins TRBV5-1 and TRBJ2-5; D is ambiguous. CDR1 and CDR2 (germline): SGHRS, YFSETQ. Trimming took off 2 bases at V and 5 bases at J, with 19 bases between the two ends. CDR3 length equals 16 residues. CDR3 coding DNA: TGCGCCAGCAGCTTCGATCCAGAGTCACCGGCGGAGACCCAGTACTTC. This sequence encodes CASSFDPESPAETQYF.

The chain recombines TRBV4-1 with TRBJ2-3; D ambiguous. With 1 base removed from V and 0 bases from J, the gap between germline ends came to 8 bases. CDR1 and CDR2 from the germline V gene are MGHRA and YSYEKL. This CDR3 spans 15 amino acids. CDR3 sequence (DNA): TGCGCCAGCAGCCAAGTTTATACTAGCACAGATACGCAGTATTTT. Translating gives CASSQVYTSTDTQYF.

This clonotype has at least ten counts. The chain carries TRBV15 and TRBJ2-7, with TRBD1 matching 9 bases. Germline V gene data show CDR1 as LNHNV and CDR2 as YYDKDF (reference sequence). This CDR3 has 14 residues. V lost 5 bases, J lost 2 bases, and 4 bases stayed unmatched. Here the CDR3 DNA reads TGTGCCACCAGCCGAAACAGGGGGCCCTACGAGCAGTACTTC. Protein: CATSRNRGPYEQYF.

This clonotype has more than one count but fewer than ten. The rearrangement links TRBV12-3 or TRBV12-4 to TRBJ2-7; the D is unclear. V gave up 4 bases and J gave up 5 bases, with 0 bases separating them. CDR3 length: 9 residues. CDR3 amino acids: CASSYEQYF. For the CDR3, the DNA is TGTGCCAGCAGTTACGAGCAGTACTTC.

The V gene is TRBV6-6, the J gene TRBJ1-6; weak D call: TRBD1 (6 bases). Germline V gene sequence: CDR1 MNHNY, CDR2 SVGAGI (reference sequence). The V and J ends lost 6 bases and 5 bases respectively, with 14 bases between them. This CDR3 comprises 15 residues. The CDR3 spells CASSTGGHDNSPLHF. The CDR3 DNA reads TGTGCCAGCAGCACCGGGGGACACGATAATTCACCCCTCCACTTT.

This clonotype was counted ten times or more. The chain couples TRBV30 to TRBJ2-1; maybe TRBD1 (5 bases). V was cut by 7 bases and J by 2 bases, with 12 bases left in between. The CDR3 is 13 residues long. Germline CDR1 is GTSNPN and CDR2 is SVGIG (reference sequence). As DNA, the CDR3 is TGTGCCTCTAGGGGTCCAACCTACAATGAGCAGTTCTTC. Translated: CASRGPTYNEQFF. The whole variable domain, remainder taken from reference TRBV30 and TRBJ2-1, is SQTIHQWPATLVQPVGSPLSLECTVEGTSNPNLYWYRQAAGRGLQLLFYSVGIGQISSEVPQNLSASRPQDRQFILSSKKLLLSDSGFYLCASRGPTYNEQFFGPGTRLTVL.

There are a few counts of this clonotype. The genes are TRBV24-1 and TRBJ2-2; 7 bases are a match to TRBD1. CDR3 length: 18 residues. V lost 3 bases and J lost 4; bases outside the gene matches: 13. CDR1 is KGHDR, CDR2 SFDVKD, per germline. The CDR3 spells CATSDPTTGQTLTGELFF. In DNA, the CDR3 is TGTGCCACCAGTGATCCGACGACAGGGCAGACCCTCACCGGGGAGCTGTTTTTT.

This chain uses TRBV5-1 with TRBJ1-1, with 8 nucleotides matching TRBD1. CDR3 length equals 14 residues. CDR1 SGHRS and CDR2 YFSETQ come from the germline V gene. The trim removed 4 bases at V and 0 bases at J, leaving 2 bases unmatched. The DNA for the CDR3 is TGCGCCAGCAGCATACAGGGGGTGAACACTGAAGCTTTCTTT. As protein: CASSIQGVNTEAFF.

The chain joins TRBV7-9 to TRBJ2-3; unclear D gene. This CDR3 contains 11 residues. Germline V gene lookup returns CDR1 SEHNR and CDR2 FQNEAQ (reference sequence). The V and J ends lost 5 bases and 6 bases respectively, with 6 bases between them. The CDR3 nucleotides read TGTGCCAGCAGCCTGGCGGATACGCAGTATTTT. It encodes CASSLADTQYF.